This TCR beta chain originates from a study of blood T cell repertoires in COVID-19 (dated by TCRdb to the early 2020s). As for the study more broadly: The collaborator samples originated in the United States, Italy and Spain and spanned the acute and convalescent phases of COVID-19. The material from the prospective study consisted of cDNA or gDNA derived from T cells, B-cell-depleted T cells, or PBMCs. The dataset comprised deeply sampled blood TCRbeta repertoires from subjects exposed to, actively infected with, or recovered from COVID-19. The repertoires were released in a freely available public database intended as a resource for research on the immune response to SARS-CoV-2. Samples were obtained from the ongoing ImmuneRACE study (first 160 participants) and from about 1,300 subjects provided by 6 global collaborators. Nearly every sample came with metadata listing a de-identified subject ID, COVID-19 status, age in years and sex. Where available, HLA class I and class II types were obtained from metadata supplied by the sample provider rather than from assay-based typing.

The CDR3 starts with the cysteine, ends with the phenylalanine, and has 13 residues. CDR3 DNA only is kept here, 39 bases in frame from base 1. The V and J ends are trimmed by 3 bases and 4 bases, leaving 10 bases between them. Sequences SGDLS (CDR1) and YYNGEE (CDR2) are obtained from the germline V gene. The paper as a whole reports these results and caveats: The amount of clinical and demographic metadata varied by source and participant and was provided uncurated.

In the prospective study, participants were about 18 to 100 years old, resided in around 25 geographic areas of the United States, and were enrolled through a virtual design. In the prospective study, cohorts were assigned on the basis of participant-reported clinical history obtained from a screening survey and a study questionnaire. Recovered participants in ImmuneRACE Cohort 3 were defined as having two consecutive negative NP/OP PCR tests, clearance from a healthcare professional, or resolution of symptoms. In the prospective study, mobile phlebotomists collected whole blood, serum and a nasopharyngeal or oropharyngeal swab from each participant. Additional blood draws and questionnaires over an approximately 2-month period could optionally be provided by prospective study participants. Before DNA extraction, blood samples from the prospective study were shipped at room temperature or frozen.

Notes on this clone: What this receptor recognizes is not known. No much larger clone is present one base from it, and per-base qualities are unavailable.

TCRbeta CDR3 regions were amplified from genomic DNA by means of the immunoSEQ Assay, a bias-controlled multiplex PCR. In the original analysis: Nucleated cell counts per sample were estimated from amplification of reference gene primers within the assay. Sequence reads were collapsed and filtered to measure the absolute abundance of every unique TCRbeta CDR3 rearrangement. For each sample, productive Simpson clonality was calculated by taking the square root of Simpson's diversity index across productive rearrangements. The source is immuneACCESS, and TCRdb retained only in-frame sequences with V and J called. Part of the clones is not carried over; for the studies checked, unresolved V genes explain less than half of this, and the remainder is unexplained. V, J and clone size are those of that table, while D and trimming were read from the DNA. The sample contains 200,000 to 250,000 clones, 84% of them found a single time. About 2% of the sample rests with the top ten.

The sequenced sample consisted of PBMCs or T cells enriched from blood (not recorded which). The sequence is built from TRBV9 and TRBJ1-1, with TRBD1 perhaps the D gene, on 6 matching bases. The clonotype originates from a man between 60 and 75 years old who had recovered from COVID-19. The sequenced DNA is TGTGCCAGCAGCGCCACAGGGTCCACTGAAGCTTTCTTT. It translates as CASSATGSTEAFF.